This TCR beta chain was recovered during a study of somatic mutations in cytotoxic T cells in rheumatoid arthritis. Study details: After diagnosis, patient blood (about 30 ml EDTA) was drawn right away, before any treatment was given.

The length of the CDR3 is 15 residues. V lost 3 bases, J lost 4 bases, and 6 bases stayed unmatched. Looked up from germline, CDR1 is SGDLS and CDR2 is YYNGEE. Sequencing was performed with immunoSEQ multiplex PCR; in TCRdb, only in-frame clones are kept and a portion is missing. The sample holds 13,000 to 15,000 clones, approximately 69% seen once. This TCR was sampled from an adult with rheumatoid arthritis. Input material: CD8+ T cells sorted from blood. This sequence joins TRBV9 and TRBJ2-1, with TRBD2 identical over 8 bases. The CDR3 bases are TGTGCCAGCAGCGCCCGGGGGGGCGCTTACAATGAGCAGTTCTTC. Its translation: CASSARGGAYNEQFF.